This passage covers 30 T cell receptor beta chains from one sample sequenced in a study of CD8 T cells in ankylosing spondylitis. TCRdb independently ran MiXCR on the 5' RACE reads; one entry per CDR3 protein. The repertoire holds about 260,000 distinct CDR3 sequences, with 20% as singletons. The source material was blood, either unsorted or a sorted T cell fraction (not recorded which). Every receptor here comes from a male donor with ankylosing spondylitis or in good health (not recorded which).

The chain combines TRBV29-1 with TRBJ2-1; D gene uncertain. The CDR3 runs to 12 residues. Trimming took off 7 bases at V and 5 bases at J, with 12 bases between the two ends. Germline CDR1 SQVTM, CDR2 ANQGSEA. The CDR3, as DNA: TGCAGCGCTGGGATGGTCGACAATGAGCAGTTCTTC. Amino acids: CSAGMVDNEQFF.

Written as DNA, the CDR3 is TGCGCCAGCAGCCCACTAGCGGGGGAAACCTACGAGCAGTACGTC. Its translation is CASSPLAGETYEQYV. The V call is TRBV5-1, the J call TRBJ2-7; 11 bases are a match to TRBD2. CDR1 is SGHRS, CDR2 YFSETQ, per germline. V lost 4 bases and J lost 2; bases outside the gene matches: 5. The CDR3 is 15 amino acids.

This clonotype was observed a few times. The chain recombines TRBV5-1 with TRBJ2-2; 7 nucleotides line up with TRBD1. Germline V lookup: CDR1 SGHRS, CDR2 YFSETQ. The CDR3 has 16 amino acids. The V gene end was trimmed by 0 bases and the J gene end by 6 bases; junction bases not matched to a gene: 8. CDR3 sequence: CASSLGPRQGSGELFF. The CDR3 DNA follows: TGCGCCAGCAGCTTGGGACCCCGACAGGGTTCCGGGGAGCTGTTTTTT.

V usage is TRBV20-1 and J usage is TRBJ1-2; D not certain. The CDR3 covers 9 residues. Germline V gene lookup returns CDR1 DFQATT and CDR2 SNEGSKA (reference sequence). The V and J ends lost 3 bases and 6 bases respectively, with 2 bases between them. This chain's CDR3 is CSARDGYTF. DNA for the CDR3: TGCAGTGCTAGGGATGGCTACACCTTC.

CDR3: CSASGLQETQYF. CDR3 bases: TGCAGTGCTTCGGGGCTCCAAGAGACCCAGTACTTC. The chain employs TRBV20-1 and TRBJ2-5; D is perhaps TRBD1 or TRBD2 (5 bases each). V lost 5 bases and J 1 base, leaving 8 bases between the germline ends. CDR3 length: 12 residues. The germline V gene encodes CDR1 DFQATT and CDR2 SNEGSKA (reference sequence).

This clonotype was detected ten times or more. J is TRBJ2-7 and V is TRBV5-1; the match to TRBD2 covers 12 bases. The germline V gene has CDR1 SGHRS and CDR2 YFSETQ. Trimming at V came to 4 bases and at J to 7 bases, leaving 9 bases not matched to a gene. This CDR3 is built from 15 residues. DNA for the CDR3: TGCGCCAGCAGCCCGATGACTAGCGGGAGTGGGGAGCAGTACGTC. It codes for CASSPMTSGSGEQYV.

This clonotype was observed a handful of times. CDR3 sequence: CASSGTGGLAKNIQYF. The CDR3 nucleotides are TGTGCCAGCAGTGGGACAGGGGGTCTAGCCAAAAACATTCAGTACTTC. J is TRBJ2-4 and V is TRBV12-3 or TRBV12-4; TRBD1 matches 11 bases. The CDR3 consists of 16 residues. J was trimmed by 0 bases and V by 5 bases; bases with no gene match: 3.

This clonotype was found a few times. The chain is built from TRBV5-1 and TRBJ2-5, with 7 positions matching TRBD2. The CDR3 runs to 15 residues. V was clipped by 0 bases and J by 5 bases; unmatched bases: 7. Germline values: CDR1 SGHRS, CDR2 YFSETQ. The CDR3, as DNA: TGCGCCAGCAGCTTGGGACTAGCTGATGCGGAGACCCAGTACTTC. Protein product: CASSLGLADAETQYF.

CDR3 loop: CASSQGAMMNTEAFF. As DNA, the CDR3 is TGTGCCAGTTCCCAGGGGGCGATGATGAACACTGAAGCTTTCTTT. The chain uses TRBV7-2 and TRBJ1-1; the match to TRBD1 covers 8 bases. The CDR3 consists of 15 residues. After removal of 9 bases from V and 0 bases from J, the junction contained 9 bases not matched to a gene. Germline V CDR1 and CDR2: SGHTA, FQGNSA.

A few counts support this clonotype. The genes are TRBV3-1 and TRBJ1-1; tentative D call: TRBD1 (6 bases). This CDR3 region has 13 residues. Germline V gene data show CDR1 as LGHDT and CDR2 as YNNKEL (reference sequence). V dropped 4 bases and J dropped 6 bases, with 12 bases sitting between them. The chain's CDR3 is CASSRQVRAEAFF. The CDR3 DNA reads as TGTGCCAGCAGCCGACAGGTGAGGGCTGAAGCTTTCTTT.

This clonotype showed up just a few times. V is TRBV11-2 and J is TRBJ2-7; tentative D call: TRBD2 (6 bases). In germline, CDR1 is SGHAT, CDR2 FQNNGV. The ends were cut back, 3 bases at V and 7 bases at J, with 13 bases in the middle. The CDR3 runs 13 residues. CDR3 bases: TGTGCCAGCAGCTTGGGCCTCGCGGGAGAGCAGTACGTC. This translates into CASSLGLAGEQYV.

This chain connects TRBV2 to TRBJ2-7, with 8 bases that match TRBD1. There are 14 residues in the CDR3. Germline CDR1 and CDR2: SNHLY and FYNNEI. V was pared by 5 bases and J by 6 bases, with 9 bases of the junction left unmatched. The CDR3 here is CASSLRQGLGEQYV. The CDR3 coding sequence is TGTGCCAGCAGTTTGAGACAGGGGTTGGGCGAGCAGTACGTC.

V and J are TRBV4-2 and TRBJ2-3; possibly TRBD1 or TRBD2 for D (6 bases each). The V end was cut by 4 bases, the J end by 0 bases, with 17 bases between. The CDR3 consists of 17 residues. CDR1 LGHNA and CDR2 YNFKEQ come from the germline V gene. DNA for the CDR3: TGTGCCAGCAGCCCAAGAAGGGGGGCAGAGAGCACAGATACGCAGTATTTT. This codes for CASSPRRGAESTDTQYF.

In this sample, this clonotype turned up a few times. The chain joins TRBV5-1 to TRBJ1-6; 8 bases fit TRBD1. Germline trimming cut 4 bases from V and 5 bases from J; bases unmatched to any gene: 8. CDR3 length equals 16 residues. Germline values: CDR1 SGHRS, CDR2 YFSETQ. The CDR3 region is CASSLTGTGDNSPLHF. The CDR3 nucleotides are TGCGCCAGCAGCCTGACCGGGACAGGCGATAATTCACCCCTCCACTTT. Using reference TRBV5-1 and TRBJ1-6 for the parts outside the CDR3, the full variable domain is KAGVTQTPRYLIKTRGQQVTLSCSPISGHRSVSWYQQTPGQGLQFLFEYFSETQRNKGNFPGRFSGRQFSNSRSEMNVSTLELGDSALYLCASSLTGTGDNSPLHFGNGTRLTVT.

The chain couples TRBV10-3 to TRBJ2-5; 7 nucleotides match TRBD2. V shed 3 bases and J 3 bases; nucleotides not matched to a gene: 7. Germline V CDR1 and CDR2: ENHRY, SYGVKD. This CDR3 contains 15 residues. DNA of the CDR3: TGTGCCATCAGTGATTCCCCCAGCGGGGAAGAGACCCAGTACTTC. This encodes CAISDSPSGEETQYF.

This clonotype was observed at least ten times. V gene TRBV6-1 combines with J gene TRBJ1-2; a possible D gene is TRBD1 (5 bases). The V end lost 3 bases, the J end lost 8 bases, and 16 bases lay between the germline ends. The CDR3 is 14 amino acids. Germline-derived CDR1 and CDR2 are MNHNS and SASEGT. CDR3 loop: CASSDRWRGVGYTF. The CDR3 coding sequence is TGTGCCAGCAGTGATCGATGGAGAGGGGTAGGCTACACCTTC.

The rearrangement uses TRBV6-5 and TRBJ2-1; 8 bases map to TRBD2. Germline V gene sequence: CDR1 MNHEY, CDR2 SVGAGI. J was trimmed by 4 bases and V by 0 bases; bases with no gene match: 2. The CDR3 extends over 15 amino acids. The CDR3 nucleotides are TGTGCCAGCAGTTACTCCCGCGGGGGGTACAATGAGCAGTTCTTC. It translates to CASSYSRGGYNEQFF.

At least ten counts were recorded for this clonotype. This chain joins TRBV20-1 and TRBJ2-7; D is perhaps TRBD2 (6 bases). CDR3 length: 14 amino acids. Trimming removed 3 bases from V and 0 bases from J, with 12 bases in between. Per the germline V gene, CDR1 is DFQATT and CDR2 is SNEGSKA (reference sequence). The DNA for the CDR3 is TGCAGTGCTAGCGGAGGGGACTCCTCCTACGAGCAGTACGTC. As protein: CSASGGDSSYEQYV.

This clonotype showed up just a few times. This chain connects TRBV5-1 to TRBJ2-1; 10 bases match TRBD1. The CDR3 totals 16 residues. Per the germline V gene, CDR1 is SGHRS and CDR2 is YFSETQ. J gave up 3 bases and V 4 bases, and 7 bases lay outside the gene matches. The CDR3 spells CASSPGTGVVYNEQFF. The CDR3 DNA sequence: TGCGCCAGCAGCCCCGGGACAGGGGTTGTCTACAATGAGCAGTTCTTC.

The chain carries TRBV3-1 and TRBJ2-5; D not resolved. This CDR3 is built from 13 residues. Trimming took 5 bases from V and 1 from J, leaving 8 bases between them. Per the germline V gene, CDR1 is LGHDT and CDR2 is YNNKEL (reference sequence). Here the CDR3 DNA reads TGTGCCAGCAGCTATCAAGGCCAAGAGACCCAGTACTTC. Translating gives CASSYQGQETQYF.

This clonotype was detected a few times. This chain links TRBV20-1 with TRBJ2-6; possible D gene TRBD2, 6 bases. Germline lookup yields CDR1 DFQATT and CDR2 SNEGSKA (reference sequence). There are 14 residues in the CDR3. V was clipped by 6 bases and J by 1 base, with 10 bases between them. CDR3 DNA sequence: TGCAGTGCCCCCCGGGGGTCTGGGGCCAACGTCCTGACTTTC. Translation: CSAPRGSGANVLTF.

This clonotype was detected ten times or more. The chain joins TRBV5-1 to TRBJ1-2; 7 nucleotides agree with TRBD1. Germline V gene sequence: CDR1 SGHRS, CDR2 YFSETQ. The CDR3 is 13 amino acids. J gave up 3 bases and V 2 bases, and 1 base lay outside the gene matches. The CDR3 region is CASSFGTDYGYTF. The CDR3 DNA is TGCGCCAGCAGCTTCGGGACAGACTATGGCTACACCTTC.

The chain carries TRBV11-1 and TRBJ2-1; no clear D. Germline values: CDR1 SGHAT, CDR2 FQDESV (reference sequence). This CDR3 contains 11 residues. V dropped 5 bases and J dropped 10 bases, with 9 bases sitting between them. CDR3 amino acids: CASSQSWEQFF. CDR3 in DNA: TGTGCCAGCAGCCAGTCCTGGGAGCAGTTCTTC. The complete variable domain, with remaining parts taken from reference TRBV11-1 and TRBJ2-1, reads EAEVAQSPRYKITEKSQAVAFWCDPISGHATLYWYRQILGQGPELLVQFQDESVVDDSQLPKDRFSAERLKGVDSTLKIQPAELGDSAMYLCASSQSWEQFFGPGTRLTVL.

V and J are TRBV18 and TRBJ2-5, with TRBD2 matching 12 bases. The CDR3 has 15 residues. Unmatched junction bases numbered 3, after V lost 4 bases and J lost 3 bases. CDR1 KGHSH and CDR2 LQKENI come from the germline V gene. The CDR3 DNA reads TGTGCCAGCTCACACCGACTAGCGGGGGAAGAGACCCAGTACTTC. Amino acids: CASSHRLAGEETQYF.

This clonotype was counted ten times or more. The V gene is TRBV5-1, the J gene TRBJ2-1, with 10 bases fitting TRBD2. V shed 0 bases and J 8 bases; nucleotides not matched to a gene: 8. The CDR3 is 16 residues long. Germline lookup yields CDR1 SGHRS and CDR2 YFSETQ. The CDR3 reads CASSLGAGGPLDEQFF. The CDR3 DNA reads as TGCGCCAGCAGCTTGGGAGCGGGAGGGCCTTTAGATGAGCAGTTCTTC.

In regard to this clonotype: A much bigger clone sits one base away, suggesting this may be a read error. The chain carries TRBV5-5 and TRBJ2-3; D is tentatively TRBD1 or TRBD2 (5 bases each). The CDR3 runs 15 residues. Germline CDR1 and CDR2: SGHKS and YYEKEE (reference sequence). CDR3 nucleotide sequence: TGTGACAGCAGCTTGGCCGGGACGAGCACAGATACGCAGTATTTT. Translating it yields CDSSLAGTSTDTQYF.

This chain joins TRBV20-1 and TRBJ2-1, with 10 bases matching TRBD2. Germline V gene lookup returns CDR1 DFQATT and CDR2 SNEGSKA (reference sequence). This CDR3 comprises 14 residues. The V segment lost 6 bases and the J segment 7 bases; nucleotides outside the gene matches: 9. The DNA of the CDR3 is TGCAGTGCCGAAAGCGGGAGGGCCTTAAATGAGCAGTTCTTC. It yields the protein CSAESGRALNEQFF.

The chain uses TRBV20-1 and TRBJ2-3; D might be TRBD1 (6 bases). The V and J ends lost 2 bases and 4 bases respectively, with 19 bases between them. The CDR3 sequence is 16 residues long. Germline V gene sequence: CDR1 DFQATT, CDR2 SNEGSKA (reference sequence). This CDR3 reads CSARHQPGALADTQYF. The CDR3 coding sequence is TGCAGTGCTAGACATCAGCCAGGGGCCCTCGCAGATACGCAGTATTTT.

V and J are TRBV6-5 and TRBJ1-1; D perhaps matches TRBD1 (6 bases). The CDR3 has 15 amino acids. CDR1 MNHEY and CDR2 SVGAGI come from the germline V gene. V lost 6 bases and J 4 bases, leaving 18 bases between the germline ends. The CDR3 is CASSDWRGGATEAFF. The CDR3 DNA is TGTGCCAGCAGCGACTGGAGGGGGGGAGCCACTGAAGCTTTCTTT.

This clonotype turned up a few times. The chain links TRBV2 to TRBJ2-2; a possible D gene is TRBD2 (6 bases). Trimming removed 3 bases at V and 6 bases at J, with 11 bases between. Germline loops: CDR1 SNHLY, CDR2 FYNNEI. The CDR3 totals 14 residues. CDR3 loop: CASSDRRAPGELFF. For the CDR3, the DNA is TGTGCCAGCAGTGATCGGAGGGCGCCCGGGGAGCTGTTTTTT.